Presented here are 27 T cell receptor beta chains from one specimen sequenced in a study of blood T cell repertoires in COVID-19 (TCRdb year 2020). Libraries were prepared through the immunoSEQ multiplex PCR assay. This immuneACCESS table, as held by TCRdb, lists in-frame sequences with V and J called but not all clones. Of the missing ones, under half trace to an unresolved V gene in checked studies; the others have no known cause. This sample gives some 150,000 clones in total; 70% to 90% of them show up just once. The ten largest make up around 10% of the sample. Sequenced material: peripheral blood. These receptors were obtained from an elderly woman with acute or convalescent COVID-19.

The count of this clone is one. The chain employs TRBV7-2 and TRBJ1-2, with a possible D match to TRBD1 (6 bases). The germline V gene has CDR1 SGHTA and CDR2 FQGNSA. Trimming removed 3 bases at V and 3 bases at J, with 20 bases between. This CDR3 comprises 17 residues. CDR3 coding DNA: TGTGCCAGCAGCTTTGGGGGGGCGCGAGCCCCCTACTATGGCTACACCTTC. It codes for CASSFGGARAPYYGYTF. Variable domain in full (rest from reference TRBV7-2 and TRBJ1-2): GAGVSQSPSNKVTEKGKDVELRCDPISGHTALYWYRQSLGQGLEFLIYFQGNSAPDKSGLPSDRFSAERTGGSVSTLTIQRTQQEDSAVYLCASSFGGARAPYYGYTFGSGTRLTVV.

The J gene is TRBJ2-1, the V gene TRBV30; 10 positions agree with TRBD1. V shed 0 bases and J 5 bases; nucleotides not matched to a gene: 4. In germline, CDR1 is GTSNPN, CDR2 SVGIG (reference sequence). The CDR3 length is 15 residues. The CDR3 spells CAWSVKGQGNNEQFF. The CDR3 DNA is TGTGCCTGGAGTGTTAAGGGACAGGGGAACAATGAGCAGTTCTTC. Drawing the rest from reference TRBV30 and TRBJ2-1, the complete variable domain is SQTIHQWPATLVQPVGSPLSLECTVEGTSNPNLYWYRQAAGRGLQLLFYSVGIGQISSEVPQNLSASRPQDRQFILSSKKLLLSDSGFYLCAWSVKGQGNNEQFFGPGTRLTVL.

The rearrangement uses TRBV7-6 and TRBJ1-3; D is undetermined. The CDR3 contains 16 residues. The germline gives CDR1 SGHVS, CDR2 FNYEAQ. V lost 4 bases and J lost 0, with 13 bases in between. For the CDR3, the DNA is TGTGCCAGCAGCTCTCCGACGGAGAACTCTGGAAACACCATATATTTT. It encodes CASSSPTENSGNTIYF. Together with reference TRBV7-6 and TRBJ1-3, the CDR3 gives the full variable domain: GAGVSQSPRYKVTKRGQDVALRCDPISGHVSLYWYRQALGQGPEFLTYFNYEAQQDKSGLPNDRFSAERPEGSISTLTIQRTEQRDSAMYRCASSSPTENSGNTIYFGEGSWLTVV.

This rearrangement joins TRBV7-9 to TRBJ2-1, with D perhaps TRBD1 (6 bases). This CDR3 spans 16 amino acids. V was shortened by 1 base and J by 3 bases, with 13 bases between the two germline ends. Germline V CDR1 and CDR2: SEHNR, FQNEAQ (reference sequence). The CDR3 region is CASSLVATGDYNEQFF. Here the CDR3 DNA reads TGTGCCAGCAGCTTAGTTGCGACAGGAGACTACAATGAGCAGTTCTTC.

This chain's CDR3 is CASSYSNRNTEAFF. CDR3 sequence (DNA): TGTGCCAGCAGTTACTCGAACAGGAACACTGAAGCTTTCTTT. The chain employs TRBV6-2 or TRBV6-3 and TRBJ1-1; D call uncertain. Germline V gene sequence: CDR1 MNHEY, CDR2 SVGEGT. The CDR3 has 14 residues. The V and J ends lost 0 bases and 1 base respectively, with 6 bases between them.

CDR3 residues: CASSLAGGHTGELFF. DNA of the CDR3: TGCGCCAGCAGCTTGGCCGGGGGGCACACCGGGGAGCTGTTTTTT. The rearrangement joins TRBV5-1 to TRBJ2-2; tentatively, D is TRBD2 (7 bases). Trimming cost V 0 bases and J 3 bases, with 9 bases left between them. The V gene's germline CDR1 is SGHRS and CDR2 YFSETQ. CDR3 length: 15 residues.

The V gene is TRBV30, the J gene TRBJ1-2; D might be TRBD1 (5 bases). V gave up 5 bases and J gave up 8 bases, with 9 bases separating them. Germline-derived CDR1 and CDR2 are GTSNPN and SVGIG (reference sequence). CDR3 size: 10 residues. The CDR3 nucleotides read TGTGCCTGGCAGGGTAGGGGCTACACCTTC. Its translation is CAWQGRGYTF.

This clone showed up just a few times. This sequence joins TRBV6-2 or TRBV6-3 and TRBJ2-5, with D perhaps TRBD1 (6 bases). The CDR3 is 14 amino acids. CDR1 and CDR2 from the germline V gene are MNHEY and SVGEGT. Trimming stripped 3 bases from V and 3 bases from J, with 11 bases between. Here the CDR3 reads CASSYRQVEETQYF. The CDR3 region has the DNA TGTGCCAGCAGTTATCGACAGGTTGAAGAGACCCAGTACTTC.

In regard to this clone: The same CDR3 arises from other DNA sequences in this sample as well. The chain recombines TRBV5-1 with TRBJ1-2; possible D gene TRBD1, 5 bases. CDR3 length: 14 residues. V was pared by 0 bases and J by 3 bases, with 9 bases between. The V gene's germline CDR1 is SGHRS and CDR2 YFSETQ. The CDR3 is CASSLGQGDYGYTF. DNA for the CDR3: TGCGCCAGCAGCTTGGGGCAGGGCGACTATGGCTACACCTTC.

The V gene is TRBV5-1, the J gene TRBJ1-6, with D uncertain. CDR1 and CDR2 (germline): SGHRS, YFSETQ. V shed 4 bases and J shed 7 bases, with 15 bases lying between them. This CDR3 spans 15 amino acids. The CDR3 DNA reads as TGCGCCAGCAGCGTTGAAGCGGGCGCCAATTCACCCCTCCACTTT. Protein sequence: CASSVEAGANSPLHF.

The chain combines TRBV6-1 with TRBJ1-4; a weak D match, TRBD1 (5 bases). The length of the CDR3 is 14 residues. Deletions cut 2 bases from V and 11 bases from J, with 15 bases between. CDR1 and CDR2 from the germline V gene are MNHNS and SASEGT. The CDR3 DNA sequence: TGTGCCAGCAGTGAATCCTCGACAGTACAGAAACTGTTTTTT. Translating gives CASSESSTVQKLFF.

The V and J genes are TRBV4-1 and TRBJ2-1, with TRBD1 matching over 10 bases. This CDR3 has 14 residues. After removal of 3 bases from V and 9 bases from J, the junction contained 5 bases not matched to a gene. Germline V lookup: CDR1 MGHRA, CDR2 YSYEKL. CDR3 nucleotides: TGCGCCAGCAGCCACCGGGACAGGGGAGCTGAGCAGTTCTTC. It codes for CASSHRDRGAEQFF.

J is TRBJ1-1 and V is TRBV27; TRBD1 matches at 7 bases. CDR3 length: 14 amino acids. J gave up 4 bases and V 4 bases, and 6 bases lay outside the gene matches. Germline lookup yields CDR1 MNHEY and CDR2 SMNVEV (reference sequence). The CDR3 is CASSSTGRFTEAFF. Here the CDR3 DNA reads TGTGCCAGCAGTTCGACAGGGCGGTTCACTGAAGCTTTCTTT.

This chain connects TRBV7-3 to TRBJ1-1, with a possible D match to TRBD1 (6 bases). The CDR3 is 13 residues long. Germline CDR1 reads SGHTA; CDR2 reads FQGTGA. The ends were cut back, 5 bases at V and 9 bases at J, with 16 bases in the middle. In DNA, the CDR3 is TGTGCCAGCAGCCAGCAGGGGTCTATAAAAGCTTTCTTT. Residues: CASSQQGSIKAFF.

The V call is TRBV7-2, the J call TRBJ2-5, with 11 positions matching TRBD1. V dropped 2 bases and J dropped 7; count of bases not matched to a gene: 12. The germline V gene has CDR1 SGHTA and CDR2 FQGNSA. The CDR3 contains 17 residues. In DNA form, the CDR3 reads TGTGCCAGCAGCTTAAGGGGTCGGACAGGGGGCCGGCCGACCCAGTACTTC. Translated, it gives CASSLRGRTGGRPTQYF.

The rearrangement uses TRBV4-1 and TRBJ1-1; D is possibly TRBD1 (6 bases). This CDR3 has 16 residues. Germline loops: CDR1 MGHRA, CDR2 YSYEKL. V lost 1 base and J 1 base, leaving 13 bases between the germline ends. CDR3 DNA sequence: TGCGCCAGCAGCCAAGGCTCCGACAGGCCGAACACTGAAGCTTTCTTT. Protein product: CASSQGSDRPNTEAFF.

The V call is TRBV6-2 or TRBV6-3, the J call TRBJ2-7; 13 nucleotides align to TRBD2. CDR3 length: 15 residues. Germline V gives CDR1 MNHEY, CDR2 SVGEGT. V was clipped by 6 bases and J by 2 bases; unmatched bases: 4. DNA of the CDR3: TGTGCCAGCAGCAGGACTAGCGGGGGTCCCTACGAGCAGTACTTC. This gives the protein CASSRTSGGPYEQYF.

This chain connects TRBV3-1 (or the pseudogene TRBV3-2) to TRBJ1-2; 10 nucleotides agree with TRBD1. The CDR3 contains 16 residues. The V gene end was trimmed by 4 bases and the J gene end by 7 bases; junction bases not matched to a gene: 12. Germline lookup yields CDR1 LGHDT and CDR2 YNNKEL (reference sequence). The CDR3 nucleotides are TGTGCCAGCAGCCCGGGACAGGGGAATGGTAGGTCTGGCTACACCTTC. This encodes CASSPGQGNGRSGYTF.

The chain is built from TRBV9 and TRBJ2-1, with 9 nucleotides matching TRBD2. This CDR3 contains 18 residues. V dropped 0 bases and J dropped 6; count of bases not matched to a gene: 13. Germline V lookup: CDR1 SGDLS, CDR2 YYNGEE. In DNA form, the CDR3 reads TGTGCCAGCAGCGTAGGCCCCTCGCGAACTAGCGGGTTCAATGAGCAGTTCTTC. It is translated as CASSVGPSRTSGFNEQFF.

V gene TRBV24-1 combines with J gene TRBJ1-2, with 11 positions matching TRBD1. The V segment lost 3 bases and the J segment 4 bases; nucleotides outside the gene matches: 6. The CDR3 spans 16 residues. CDR1 KGHDR and CDR2 SFDVKD come from the germline V gene. CDR3 sequence (DNA): TGTGCCACCAGTGATAACCCGGACAGGGGGCTCTATGGCTACACCTTC. Protein sequence: CATSDNPDRGLYGYTF.

This rearrangement joins TRBV6-5 to TRBJ2-2; 7 bases agree with TRBD1. V shed 3 bases and J 3 bases; nucleotides not matched to a gene: 7. Germline V gene sequence: CDR1 MNHEY, CDR2 SVGAGI. The CDR3 covers 16 residues. CDR3 DNA sequence: TGTGCCAGCAGTTATACCGGGACAGCAGACACCGGGGAGCTGTTTTTT. Its translation: CASSYTGTADTGELFF.

The chain uses TRBV3-1 (or the pseudogene TRBV3-2) and TRBJ2-2, with 12 bases aligning to TRBD1. The CDR3 is 17 amino acids. Germline lookup yields CDR1 LGHDT and CDR2 YNNKEL (reference sequence). V dropped 3 bases and J dropped 7; count of bases not matched to a gene: 9. The CDR3 DNA follows: TGTGCCAGCAGCCAGGCACCGGGACAGGGGGCTGGCGGGGAGCTGTTTTTT. Translating gives CASSQAPGQGAGGELFF.

This clone was detected only once. The chain couples TRBV19 to TRBJ1-5; D perhaps matches TRBD1 (5 bases). Between the trimmed V and J ends, which lost 7 bases and 4 bases, there was a span of 14 bases. The CDR3 covers 14 residues. Germline loops: CDR1 LNHDA, CDR2 SQIVND (reference sequence). The DNA of the CDR3 is TGTGCCAGTAATTACAGGAGGGCAAATCAGCCCCAGCATTTT. Protein sequence: CASNYRRANQPQHF.

The chain links TRBV5-1 to TRBJ1-4; TRBD1 matches 7 bases. Per germline, CDR1 SGHRS and CDR2 YFSETQ. This CDR3 has 14 amino acids. V lost 1 base to trimming and J lost 13 bases; unmatched junction nucleotides: 10. DNA of the CDR3: TGCGCCAGCAGCTTGATAGGGGGCGGCGAGGGACTGTTTTTT. Encoded protein: CASSLIGGGEGLFF.

The V and J genes are TRBV7-2 and TRBJ2-6; 7 bases are a match to TRBD1. Germline assignment: CDR1 SGHTA and CDR2 FQGNSA. V lost 2 bases, J lost 0 bases, and 10 bases stayed unmatched. This CDR3 is 19 amino acids long. The CDR3 spells CASSLSGQAPYSGANVLTF. In DNA form, the CDR3 reads TGTGCCAGCAGCTTATCCGGACAGGCCCCATACTCTGGGGCCAACGTCCTGACTTTC.

This clone was seen only once. The rearrangement joins TRBV30 to TRBJ1-1; D ambiguous. The CDR3 consists of 12 residues. The V gene's germline CDR1 is GTSNPN and CDR2 SVGIG (reference sequence). V shed 7 bases and J shed 0 bases, with 9 bases lying between them. Here the CDR3 reads CASRLVNTEAFF. As DNA, the CDR3 is TGTGCCTCGAGACTGGTGAACACTGAAGCTTTCTTT.

The chain carries TRBV9 and TRBJ1-1, with D possibly being TRBD1 (5 bases). Germline V CDR1 and CDR2: SGDLS, YYNGEE. The CDR3 length is 13 residues. The V and J ends lost 4 bases and 1 base respectively, with 8 bases between them. Here the CDR3 DNA reads TGTGCCAGCAGCACCACAGGGAACACTGAAGCTTTCTTT. It codes for CASSTTGNTEAFF.